This T cell receptor (beta chain) was profiled in a study of early T cells in non-severe SARS-CoV-2 infection. Notes on the study in general: In VDJdb matching, anti-spike CD8 responses were favored while private and CD4 specificities went missing.

Separate cDNA molecules each had unique molecular identifiers attached to them. Via MiXCR, TCRdb re-called the 5' RACE reads, giving one row per CDR3 protein. The table records roughly 70,000 distinct CDR3 sequences, roughly 13% of them present only once. The CDR3 loop spans 15 amino acids. V trimming: 5 bases; J trimming: 8 bases; junction bases outside the gene matches: 12. Germline V gives CDR1 SGHTS, CDR2 YDEGEE. For this clonotype: What it binds is unknown.

The specimen sequenced was whole blood. The sequence was obtained from an adult who was a healthcare worker with PCR-confirmed SARS-CoV-2 infection or an uninfected control (not recorded which). This rearrangement joins TRBV5-8 to TRBJ1-2; 10 bases are shared with TRBD1. CDR3 sequence: CASSSPGQGKEGYTF. As DNA, the CDR3 is TGTGCCAGCAGTTCTCCGGGACAGGGGAAAGAGGGCTACACCTTC. Full variable domain (remainder filled in from reference TRBV5-8 and TRBJ1-2): EAGVTQSPTHLIKTRGQQATLRCSPISGHTSVYWYQQALGLGLQFLLWYDEGEERNRGNFPPRFSGRQFPNYSSELNVNALELEDSALYLCASSSPGQGKEGYTFGSGTRLTVV.